Listed below are T cell receptor beta chains from one sample, sequenced in a study of T cells in Graves' hyperthyroidism and ophthalmopathy. TCRdb ran MiXCR on the multiplex PCR reads and lists one entry per CDR3 protein. The sample yields about 840,000 distinct CDR3 sequences, 35% to 45% seen once. Sequencing input: blood. The origin of the receptors is a young man with Graves' hyperthyroidism. Both conserved end residues are part of each CDR3. A D gene is named only where the DNA matches it firmly. Where a row states a size, it is once, few, many or the class of an expanded clone; other rows omit it.

>15|TRBD2|TRBJ2-5|TRBV12-3/TRBV12-4|NA
TGTGCCAGCAGCCGGCCGACTAGCGGGGTTGAGACCCAGTACTTC
CASSRPTSGVETQYF
>12|TRBD1|TRBJ2-7|TRBV10-3|NA
TGTGCCACCGGGACAGGGGTCGGCGAGCAGTACTTC
CATGTGVGEQYF
>12|TRBD1|TRBJ1-5|TRBV20-1|NA
TGCAGTGCGACAGGGGAAGTACAGCCCCAGCATTTT
CSATGEVQPQHF
>14|TRBD2|TRBJ2-2|TRBV2|many
TGTGCCAGCATGGGACTAGCGGGAGACGGGGAGCTGTTTTTT
CASMGLAGDGELFF
>13|NA|TRBJ2-5|TRBV10-3|few
TGTGCCACACAACGGGTCAGCCAAGAGACCCAGTACTTC
CATQRVSQETQYF
>15|NA|TRBJ2-5|TRBV6-1|NA
TGTGCCAGCAGTGAAGCCGACCTAATTCCCGAGACCCAGTACTTC
CASSEADLIPETQYF
>14|NA|TRBJ2-7|TRBV2|few
TGTGCCAGCAGAGGACAAGGTTTTACCTACGAGCAGTACTTC
CASRGQGFTYEQYF
>15|NA|TRBJ2-5|TRBV6-5|NA
TGTGCCAGCAGTTACACCGCGAGAAGACAAGAGACCCAGTACTTC
CASSYTARRQETQYF
>12|NA|TRBJ1-1|TRBV20-1|NA
TGCAGTGCTAGAGTGGGGGTGGGGGAAGCTTTCTTT
CSARVGVGEAFF
>10|NA|TRBJ1-2|TRBV7-9|many
TGTGCCAGCTACTCGGGAGGCTACACCTTC
CASYSGGYTF
>15|NA|TRBJ1-5|TRBV10-3|NA
TGTGCCATCAGTGATCACGAGGGAACCTATCAGCCCCAGCATTTT
CAISDHEGTYQPQHF
>13|NA|TRBJ2-2|TRBV2|NA
TGTGCCAGCAGGCGGAGGAGGGCCGGGGAGCTGTTTTTT
CASRRRRAGELFF
>17|TRBD2|TRBJ2-5|TRBV5-1|NA
TGCGCCAGCAGCTTGGATGAAGCGGGGGGGTACCAAGAGACCCAGTACTTC
CASSLDEAGGYQETQYF
>15|TRBD2|TRBJ2-2|TRBV12-3/TRBV12-4|NA
TGTGCCAGCAGATCTAGCGGCCCGAACACCGGGGAGCTGTTTTTT
CASRSSGPNTGELFF
>15|NA|TRBJ2-1|TRBV29-1|few
TGCAGCGTTGAAGGACAAGGGGAAAACTACAATGAGCAGTTCTTC
CSVEGQGENYNEQFF
>15|TRBD1|TRBJ1-2|TRBV10-3|NA
TGTGCCATCAGTGAGCGGTCCGGGACAGACTATGGCTACACCTTC
CAISERSGTDYGYTF
>12|NA|TRBJ1-6|TRBV7-9|many
TGTGCCTCCGACAGTTCGGGTTCACCCCTCCACTTT
CASDSSGSPLHF
>17|TRBD1|TRBJ1-4|TRBV5-1|few
TGCGCCAGCAGCACGGAGGTCCGGACAGGGCTTAATGAAAAACTGTTTTTT
CASSTEVRTGLNEKLFF
>14|TRBD1|TRBJ2-2|TRBV20-1|NA
TGCAGTGCTCTCAGGGGGCTGAACACCGGGGAGCTGTTTTTT
CSALRGLNTGELFF
>15|NA|TRBJ1-6|TRBV4-2|few
TGTGCCAGCAGCCAGGAGGTTCGGGGTGGTTCACCCCTCCACTTT
CASSQEVRGGSPLHF
>14|NA|TRBJ1-1|TRBV5-6|NA
TGTGCCAGCAGCCCAAATCTCTCCCCCACTGAAGCTTTCTTT
CASSPNLSPTEAFF
>13|NA|TRBJ2-7|TRBV20-1|many
TGCAGTGCTAGGCAGGACACCTCCTACGAGCAGTACTTC
CSARQDTSYEQYF
>16|TRBD2|TRBJ2-2|TRBV7-9|few
TGTGCCAGCAGCTTTCCTAGCGGGACGAACACCGGGGAGCTGTTTTTT
CASSFPSGTNTGELFF
>14|TRBD1|TRBJ2-7|TRBV20-1|NA
TGCAGTGCTAGCCGGTCAGGGGGAGCAGGCGAGCAGTACTTC
CSASRSGGAGEQYF
>15|NA|TRBJ2-2|TRBV10-3|NA
TGTGCCATCAGTGAGACAGGGATTGACACCGGGGAGCTGTTTTTT
CAISETGIDTGELFF
>15|NA|TRBJ2-7|TRBV9|many
TGTGCCAGCAGCGCAACAGGGTCGAGCTCCTACGAGCAGTACTTC
CASSATGSSSYEQYF
>18|TRBD2|TRBJ2-2|TRBV7-8|NA
TGTGCCAGCAGCTTCCCCGCGCAACTAGCGGGGAACACCGGGGAGCTGTTTTTT
CASSFPAQLAGNTGELFF
>15|NA|TRBJ1-5|TRBV27|NA
TGTGCCAGCAGGAGAGGGGGAAATAGCAATCAGCCCCAGCATTTT
CASRRGGNSNQPQHF
>13|NA|TRBJ1-5|TRBV9|NA
TGTACCAGCAGCGAAGAGGGCCATCAGCCCCAGCATTTT
CTSSEEGHQPQHF
>12|TRBD1|TRBJ1-2|TRBV29-1|NA
TGCAGCGTGGGGACAGACTTCTATGGCTACACCTTC
CSVGTDFYGYTF
>13|NA|TRBJ2-7|TRBV10-1|many
TGCGCCAGCAGTGAGTCGCGGGACTACGAGCAGTACTTC
CASSESRDYEQYF
>16|TRBD2|TRBJ2-5|TRBV7-8|NA
TGTGCCAGCAGCCAAGAATCCGGACTAGCTCAAGAGACCCAGTACTTC
CASSQESGLAQETQYF
>13|NA|TRBJ2-7|TRBV6-5|few
TGTGCCAGCGCCTCGGGCCTTACGTACGAGCAGTACTTC
CASASGLTYEQYF
>17|NA|TRBJ1-6|TRBV4-1|once
TGCGCCAGCAGCCAAGAAATATTGGCCGCCGCCGGCTCACCCCTCCACTTT
CASSQEILAAAGSPLHF
>13|TRBD2|TRBJ2-2|TRBV7-8|NA
TGTGCCAGCAGCTTAGATTCGGGGACTACGCTGTTTTTT
CASSLDSGTTLFF
>13|TRBD1|TRBJ1-5|TRBV6-6|few
TGTGCCATCCAGGGGGCAAGCAATCAGCCCCAGCATTTT
CAIQGASNQPQHF
>15|NA|TRBJ1-1|TRBV14|NA
TGTGCCAGCAGCCCTCAGGGGCTGAGGAACACTGAAGCTTTCTTT
CASSPQGLRNTEAFF
>14|NA|TRBJ1-4|TRBV6-6|NA
TGTGCCAGCAGCGAGGGGGTTACTAATGAAAAACTGTTTTTT
CASSEGVTNEKLFF
>14|NA|TRBJ1-1|TRBV9|once
TGTGCCAGCGGCGTAGGGGCAGGGAACACTGAAGCTTTCTTT
CASGVGAGNTEAFF
>13|NA|TRBJ2-5|TRBV6-5|NA
TGTGCCAGCAGTTACAGGGGGGAGGAGACCCAGTACTTC
CASSYRGEETQYF
>14|NA|TRBJ1-1|TRBV2|NA
TGTGCCAGCAGCGTTCAAATGGTGAACACTGAAGCTTTCTTT
CASSVQMVNTEAFF
>15|NA|TRBJ1-3|TRBV9|many
TGTGCCAGCAGCGGCTGGGCGACCTCTGGAAACACCATATATTTT
CASSGWATSGNTIYF
>16|TRBD1|TRBJ2-6|TRBV7-3|NA
TGTGCCAGCAGCTTACAGGGGGCGCTGGGGGCCAACGTCCTGACTTTC
CASSLQGALGANVLTF
>18|NA|TRBJ1-1|TRBV7-2|NA
TGTGCCAGCAGCTTAGGAGGGAGGGCAGGCCTTATGAACACTGAAGCTTTCTTT
CASSLGGRAGLMNTEAFF
>15|NA|TRBJ1-2|TRBV12-3/TRBV12-4|NA
TGTGCCAGCAGTTTATATAAGGGGTCGGGCGATGGCTACACCTTC
CASSLYKGSGDGYTF